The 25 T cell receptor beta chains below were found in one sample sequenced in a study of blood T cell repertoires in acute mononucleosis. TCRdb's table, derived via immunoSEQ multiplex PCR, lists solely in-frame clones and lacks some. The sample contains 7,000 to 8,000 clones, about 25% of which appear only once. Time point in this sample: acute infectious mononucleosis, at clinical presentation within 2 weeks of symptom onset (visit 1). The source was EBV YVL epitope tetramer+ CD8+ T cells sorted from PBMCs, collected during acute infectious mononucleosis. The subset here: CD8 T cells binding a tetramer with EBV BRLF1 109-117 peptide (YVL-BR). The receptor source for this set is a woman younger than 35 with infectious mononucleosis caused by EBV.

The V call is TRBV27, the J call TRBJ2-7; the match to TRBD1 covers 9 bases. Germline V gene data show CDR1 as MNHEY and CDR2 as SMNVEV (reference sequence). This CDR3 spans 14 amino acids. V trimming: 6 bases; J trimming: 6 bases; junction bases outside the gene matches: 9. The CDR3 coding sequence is TGTGCCAGCAGCCCCTGGACAGGGGAATTCGAGCAGTACTTC. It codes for CASSPWTGEFEQYF.

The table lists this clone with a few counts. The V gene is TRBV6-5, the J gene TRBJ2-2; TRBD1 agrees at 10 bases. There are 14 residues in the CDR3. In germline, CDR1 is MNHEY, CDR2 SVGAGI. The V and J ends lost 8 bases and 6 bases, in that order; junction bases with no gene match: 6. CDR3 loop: CASRDRGYSGELFF. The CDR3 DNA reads TGTGCCAGCCGGGACAGGGGATACTCCGGGGAGCTGTTTTTT.

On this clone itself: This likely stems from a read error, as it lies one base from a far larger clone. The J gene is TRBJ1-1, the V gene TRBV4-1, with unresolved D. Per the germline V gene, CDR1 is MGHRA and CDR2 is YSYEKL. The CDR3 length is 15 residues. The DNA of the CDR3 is TGTGCCAGCAGCCAAGCCCTCTCCGCGAGCACTGAAGCTTTCTTT. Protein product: CASSQALSASTEAFF.

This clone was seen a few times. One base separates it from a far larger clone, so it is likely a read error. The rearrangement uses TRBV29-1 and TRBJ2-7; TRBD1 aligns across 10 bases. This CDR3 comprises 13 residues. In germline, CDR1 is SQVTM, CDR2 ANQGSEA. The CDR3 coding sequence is TGCAGGGCCGGACAGGGGGAAGACAATGAGCAGTACTTC. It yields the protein CRAGQGEDNEQYF.

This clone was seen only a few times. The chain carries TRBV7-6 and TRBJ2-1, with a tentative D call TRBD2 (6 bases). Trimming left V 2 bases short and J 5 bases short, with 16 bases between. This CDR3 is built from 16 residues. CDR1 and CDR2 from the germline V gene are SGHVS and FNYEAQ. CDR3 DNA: TGTGCCAGCAGCTTAATCTCAGGCGGGACCAACAATGAGCAGTTCTTC. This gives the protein CASSLISGGTNNEQFF.

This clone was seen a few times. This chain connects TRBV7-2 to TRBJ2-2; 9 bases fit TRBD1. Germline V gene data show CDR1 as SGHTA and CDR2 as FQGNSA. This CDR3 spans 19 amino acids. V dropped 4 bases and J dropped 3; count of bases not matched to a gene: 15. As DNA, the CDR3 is TGTGCCAGCAGCTCCCCTAGGGGAACAGGGGGCAGAGACACCGGGGAGCTGTTTTTT. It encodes CASSSPRGTGGRDTGELFF.

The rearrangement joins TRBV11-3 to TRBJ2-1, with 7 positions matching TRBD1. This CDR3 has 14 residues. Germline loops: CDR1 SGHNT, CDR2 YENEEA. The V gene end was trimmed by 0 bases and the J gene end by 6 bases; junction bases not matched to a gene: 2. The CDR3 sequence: CASSLDGTANEQFF. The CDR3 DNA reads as TGTGCCAGCAGCTTAGACGGGACAGCCAATGAGCAGTTCTTC.

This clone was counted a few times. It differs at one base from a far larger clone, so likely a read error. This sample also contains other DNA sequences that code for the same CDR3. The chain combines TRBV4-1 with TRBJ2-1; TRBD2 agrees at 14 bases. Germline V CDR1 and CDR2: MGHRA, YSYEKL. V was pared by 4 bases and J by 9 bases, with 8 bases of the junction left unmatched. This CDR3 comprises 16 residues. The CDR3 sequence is CASSPLTGTSGGEQFF. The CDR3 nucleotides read TGCGCCAGCAGCCCTCTAACGGGGACTAGCGGGGGTGAGCAGTTCTTC.

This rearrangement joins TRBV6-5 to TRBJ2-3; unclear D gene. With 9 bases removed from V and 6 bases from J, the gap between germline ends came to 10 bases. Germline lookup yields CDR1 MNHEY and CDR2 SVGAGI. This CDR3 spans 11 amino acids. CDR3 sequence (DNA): TGTGCCAGTGGTGTGATCGATACGCAGTATTTT. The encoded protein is CASGVIDTQYF.

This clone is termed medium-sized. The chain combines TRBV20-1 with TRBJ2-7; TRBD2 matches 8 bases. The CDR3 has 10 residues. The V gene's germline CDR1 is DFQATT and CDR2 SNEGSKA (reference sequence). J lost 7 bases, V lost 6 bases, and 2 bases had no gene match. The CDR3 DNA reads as TGCAGTGCGGTAGCGGGGGAGCAGTACTTC. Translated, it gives CSAVAGEQYF.

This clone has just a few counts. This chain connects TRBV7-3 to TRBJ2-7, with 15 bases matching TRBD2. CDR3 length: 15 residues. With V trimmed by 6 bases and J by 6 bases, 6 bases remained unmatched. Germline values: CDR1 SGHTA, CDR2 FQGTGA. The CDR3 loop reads CASRRTSGRASEQYF. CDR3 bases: TGTGCCAGCAGGCGGACTAGCGGGAGGGCTTCCGAGCAGTACTTC.

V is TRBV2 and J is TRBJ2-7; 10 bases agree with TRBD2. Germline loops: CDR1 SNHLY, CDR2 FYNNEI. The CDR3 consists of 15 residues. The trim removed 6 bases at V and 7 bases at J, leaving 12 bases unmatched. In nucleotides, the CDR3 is TGTGCCAGCAGCTCCCTGGCTAGCGGGAGTCGAGAGCAGTACTTC. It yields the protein CASSSLASGSREQYF.

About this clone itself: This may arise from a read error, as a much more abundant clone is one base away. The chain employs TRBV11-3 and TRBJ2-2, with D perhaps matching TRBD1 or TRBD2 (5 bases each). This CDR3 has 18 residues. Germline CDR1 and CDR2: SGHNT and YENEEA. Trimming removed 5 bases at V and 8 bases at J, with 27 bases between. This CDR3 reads CASSPLVGTGPTSGELFF. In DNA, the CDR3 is TGTGCCAGCAGCCCCCTTGTTGGTACGGGACCAACGAGTGGGGAGCTGTTTTTT.

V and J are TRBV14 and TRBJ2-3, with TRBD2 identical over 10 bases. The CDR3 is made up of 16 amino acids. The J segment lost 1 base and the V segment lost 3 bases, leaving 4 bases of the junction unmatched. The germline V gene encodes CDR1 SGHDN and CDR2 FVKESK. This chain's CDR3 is CASSHLLAGGTDTQYF. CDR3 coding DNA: TGTGCCAGCAGCCACCTCCTAGCGGGAGGCACAGATACGCAGTATTTT.

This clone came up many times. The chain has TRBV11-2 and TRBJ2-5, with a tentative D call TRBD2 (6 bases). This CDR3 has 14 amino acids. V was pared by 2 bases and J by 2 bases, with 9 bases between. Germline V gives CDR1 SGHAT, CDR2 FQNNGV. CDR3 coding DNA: TGTGCCAGCAGCTTACTGGCGGGGCAAGAGACCCAGTACTTC. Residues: CASSLLAGQETQYF.

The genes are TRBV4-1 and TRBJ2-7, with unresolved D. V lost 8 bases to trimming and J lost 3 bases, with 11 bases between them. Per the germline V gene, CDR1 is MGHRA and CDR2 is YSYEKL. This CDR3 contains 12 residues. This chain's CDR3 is CASQDPSYEQYF. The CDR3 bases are TGCGCCAGCCAAGACCCCAGCTACGAGCAGTACTTC.

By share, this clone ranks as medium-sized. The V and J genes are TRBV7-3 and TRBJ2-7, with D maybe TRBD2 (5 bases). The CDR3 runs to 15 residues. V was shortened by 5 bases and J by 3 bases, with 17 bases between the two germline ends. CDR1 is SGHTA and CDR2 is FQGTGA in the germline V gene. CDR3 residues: CASSPGVGEGYEQYF. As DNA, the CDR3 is TGTGCCAGCAGCCCCGGGGTAGGTGAAGGCTACGAGCAGTACTTC.

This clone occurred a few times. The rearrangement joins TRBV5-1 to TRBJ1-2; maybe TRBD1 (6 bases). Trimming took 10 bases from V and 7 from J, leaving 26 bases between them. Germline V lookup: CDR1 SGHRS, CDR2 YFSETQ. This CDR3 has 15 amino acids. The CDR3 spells CARRWAGGGPSGYTF. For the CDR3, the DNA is TGCGCCCGCCGCTGGGCCGGGGGGGGGCCAAGTGGCTACACCTTC.

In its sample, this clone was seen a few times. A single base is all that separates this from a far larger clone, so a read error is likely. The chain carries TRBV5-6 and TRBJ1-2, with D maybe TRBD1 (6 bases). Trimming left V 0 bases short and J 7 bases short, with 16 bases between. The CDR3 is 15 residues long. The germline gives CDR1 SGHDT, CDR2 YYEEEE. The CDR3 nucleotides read TGTGCCAGCAGCTTGGCCGGGGGGGGGCCAAGTGGCTACACCTTC. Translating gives CASSLAGGGPSGYTF.

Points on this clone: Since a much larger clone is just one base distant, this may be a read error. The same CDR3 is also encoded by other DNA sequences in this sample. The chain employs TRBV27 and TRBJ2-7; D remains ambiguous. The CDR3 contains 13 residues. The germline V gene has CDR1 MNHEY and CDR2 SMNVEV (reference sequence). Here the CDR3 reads CASSQDPSYEQYF. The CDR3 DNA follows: TGCGCCAGCAGCCAAGACCCCAGCTACGAGCAGTACTTC.

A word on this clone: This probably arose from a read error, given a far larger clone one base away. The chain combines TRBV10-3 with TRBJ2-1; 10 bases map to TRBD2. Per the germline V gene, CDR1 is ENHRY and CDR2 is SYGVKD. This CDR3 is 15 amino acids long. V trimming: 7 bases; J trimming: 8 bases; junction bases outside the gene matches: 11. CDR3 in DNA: TGTGCCATCACTCCACTAGCGGGGCCGGTCGATGAGCAGTTCTTC. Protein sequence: CAITPLAGPVDEQFF.

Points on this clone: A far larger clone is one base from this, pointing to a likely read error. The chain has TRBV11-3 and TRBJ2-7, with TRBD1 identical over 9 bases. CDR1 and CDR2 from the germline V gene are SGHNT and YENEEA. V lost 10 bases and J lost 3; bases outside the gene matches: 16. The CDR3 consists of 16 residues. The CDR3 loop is CATDKRTTGQGYEQYF. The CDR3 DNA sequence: TGTGCCACCGACAAGAGGACCACGGGACAGGGCTACGAGCAGTACTTC.

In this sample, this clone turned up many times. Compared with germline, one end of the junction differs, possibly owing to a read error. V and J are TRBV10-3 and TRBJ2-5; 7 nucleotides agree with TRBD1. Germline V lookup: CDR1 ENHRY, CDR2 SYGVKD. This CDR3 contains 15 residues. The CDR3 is CASSSLTGSGETQYF. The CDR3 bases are TGTGCCAGCAGTTCATTGACAGGGTCTGGGGAGACCCAGTACTTC.

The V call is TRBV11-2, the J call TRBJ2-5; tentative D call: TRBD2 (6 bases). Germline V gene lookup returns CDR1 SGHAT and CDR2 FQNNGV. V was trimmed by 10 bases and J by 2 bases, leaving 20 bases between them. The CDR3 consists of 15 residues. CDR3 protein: CAMMRELAGQETQYF. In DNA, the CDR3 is TGTGCCATGATGAGGGAGTTGGCGGGGCAAGAGACCCAGTACTTC.

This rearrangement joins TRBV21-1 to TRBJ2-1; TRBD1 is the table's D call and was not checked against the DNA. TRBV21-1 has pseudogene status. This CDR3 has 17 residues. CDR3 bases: TGTGCCAGCAGCCTTCTCCACTCGGACAGGGGGCCCAATGAGCAGTTCTTC. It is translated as CASSLLHSDRGPNEQFF.